Presented here are 12 T cell receptor beta chains from one specimen sequenced in a study of T cells in Graves' hyperthyroidism and ophthalmopathy (dated by TCRdb to the late 2010s). Libraries were built with multiplex PCR. Sequenced on an Illumina HiSeq 2000. The TCR beta CDR3 regions were amplified from the RNA transcripts. The first round of RT-PCR for the TCR CDR3 was performed with the HTBI primer set and the Qiagen OneStep RT-PCR kit. TCRdb applied fastp at Q25 and MiXCR to the public reads, then kept only in-frame beta chains. Entries that share a CDR3 protein sequence are merged under the most common genes and DNA. The sample table holds hundreds of thousands of distinct CDR3 sequences, of which about 14% were seen once. Of the sample, roughly an eighth is held by the ten largest clones. Sample: blood. The source is a woman in her forties or fifties with Graves' ophthalmopathy.

This clonotype showed up many times. This chain joins TRBV12-3 or TRBV12-4 and TRBJ2-7; TRBD1 aligns across 10 bases. The CDR3 runs to 16 residues. V was clipped by 3 bases and J by 2 bases; unmatched bases: 7. Here the CDR3 reads CASSLGPGQGPYEQYF. CDR3 nucleotide sequence: TGTGCCAGCAGTTTGGGACCGGGACAGGGGCCCTACGAGCAGTACTTC.

The table lists this clonotype with a few counts. This chain connects TRBV6-5 to TRBJ2-2; 9 bases match TRBD2. Unmatched junction bases numbered 8, after V lost 2 bases and J lost 7 bases. Germline assignment: CDR1 MNHEY and CDR2 SVGAGI. The CDR3 spans 16 residues. The chain's CDR3 is CASSYTVAGVGGELFF. CDR3 nucleotide sequence: TGTGCCAGCAGTTACACGGTAGCGGGAGTCGGCGGGGAGCTGTTTTTT.

The chain recombines TRBV19 with TRBJ1-1, with 7 bases aligning to TRBD1. CDR1 and CDR2 from the germline V gene are LNHDA and SQIVND (reference sequence). V lost 7 bases, J lost 0 bases, and 5 bases stayed unmatched. The CDR3 has 14 amino acids. The CDR3 DNA sequence: TGTGCCAGTAAACCGACAGGGATGAACACTGAAGCTTTCTTT. Translation: CASKPTGMNTEAFF.

This chain joins TRBV7-9 and TRBJ1-5; D unclear. The CDR3 consists of 15 residues. V was pared by 4 bases and J by 0 bases, with 10 bases between. Germline V gene lookup returns CDR1 SEHNR and CDR2 FQNEAQ (reference sequence). The CDR3 sequence: CASSYDGVSNQPQHF. The DNA of the CDR3 is TGTGCCAGCAGCTACGACGGAGTTAGCAATCAGCCCCAGCATTTT. The full variable domain, in which reference TRBV7-9 and TRBJ1-5 provide the parts outside the CDR3, is DTGVSQNPRHKITKRGQNVTFRCDPISEHNRLYWYRQTLGQGPEFLTYFQNEAQLEKSRLLSDRFSAERPKGSFSTLEIQRTEQGDSAMYLCASSYDGVSNQPQHFGDGTRLSIL.

The chain is built from TRBV5-8 and TRBJ2-1; 13 nucleotides agree with TRBD2. After removal of 5 bases from V and 6 bases from J, the junction contained 5 bases not matched to a gene. The CDR3 has 15 residues. CDR1 SGHTS and CDR2 YDEGEE come from the germline V gene. The CDR3: CASRPTSGRTNEQFF. DNA for the CDR3: TGTGCCAGCAGACCGACTAGCGGGAGGACCAATGAGCAGTTCTTC.

This clonotype was seen repeatedly, ten times or more. This chain uses TRBV28 with TRBJ2-3; weak D call: TRBD2 (6 bases). The V and J ends lost 8 bases and 5 bases respectively, with 17 bases between them. The CDR3 contains 14 residues. CDR1 and CDR2 from the germline V gene are MDHEN and SYDVKM. The CDR3 nucleotides are TGTGCCAGCCGCAATGGGGGTAGCGGAGATACGCAGTATTTT. Protein product: CASRNGGSGDTQYF.

In this sample, this clonotype turned up a few times. The chain employs TRBV9 and TRBJ1-5, with a possible D match to TRBD1 (6 bases). CDR1 is SGDLS and CDR2 is YYNGEE in the germline V gene. V lost 0 bases to trimming and J lost 3 bases, with 7 bases between them. This CDR3 region has 14 residues. The CDR3 DNA reads as TGTGCCAGCAGCGTAGCAGGGGTCAATCAGCCCCAGCATTTT. Its protein is CASSVAGVNQPQHF.

This clonotype was observed many times. The gene calls are TRBV3-1 and TRBJ2-7; no clear D. V was cut by 0 bases and J by 2 bases, with 5 bases left in between. CDR3 length: 13 residues. Germline assignment: CDR1 LGHDT and CDR2 YNNKEL (reference sequence). The CDR3 spells CASSQEITYEQYF. The CDR3 region has the DNA TGTGCCAGCAGCCAAGAAATCACCTACGAGCAGTACTTC.

This clonotype was counted only a few times. The CDR3 DNA follows: TGTGCCATCAGTGAGTCACTCCTGGCGGGAGCTTACAATGAGCAGTTCTTC. It specifies CAISESLLAGAYNEQFF. The chain is built from TRBV10-3 and TRBJ2-1; 7 bases agree with TRBD2. Trimming took 0 bases from V and 4 from J; bases not matched to a gene: 9. The CDR3 spans 17 residues. CDR1 and CDR2 (germline): ENHRY, SYGVKD.

This clonotype was picked up a small number of times. J is TRBJ2-5 and V is TRBV18; the D is unclear. This CDR3 is 14 amino acids long. With 0 bases removed from V and 1 base from J, the gap between germline ends came to 6 bases. The germline V gene encodes CDR1 KGHSH and CDR2 LQKENI. The DNA for the CDR3 is TGTGCCAGCTCACCACCGGCGCTCCAAGAGACCCAGTACTTC. It is translated as CASSPPALQETQYF.

This clonotype was found a few times. This sequence joins TRBV7-2 and TRBJ1-1; D is unclear. The CDR3 totals 15 residues. Per the germline V gene, CDR1 is SGHTA and CDR2 is FQGNSA. The V gene lost 2 bases and the J gene lost 5 bases, with 15 bases spanning the gap. This CDR3 is CASSLYLGGSTEAFF. Written as DNA, the CDR3 is TGTGCCAGCAGCTTATATCTAGGAGGGTCAACTGAAGCTTTCTTT.

The chain is built from TRBV4-3 and TRBJ2-5; 7 bases agree with TRBD2. CDR3 size: 15 residues. Losses at the gene ends were 0 bases for V and 5 bases for J; bases not matched to a gene: 6. Germline lookup yields CDR1 LGHNA and CDR2 YSLEER. Written as DNA, the CDR3 is TGCGCCAGCAGCCAAGATCCGCGGGAGTGGGAGACCCAGTACTTC. It translates to CASSQDPREWETQYF.